What follows are 27 T cell receptor beta chains derived from one specimen sequenced in a study of sequential checkpoint blockade in melanoma. Treatment reported: randomized to nivolumab then ipilimumab (arm A) or the reverse (arm B). TCRdb keeps only in-frame clones here, not all; method: immunoSEQ multiplex PCR. Here the sample spans about 28,000 clones, under 85% being singletons. Specimen: CD8+ T cells sorted from blood (inferred from file names), collected from a patient given nivolumab and ipilimumab in sequence. The receptors originated from a human donor with melanoma.

This sequence joins TRBV7-2 and TRBJ2-3; 7 bases are a match to TRBD1. This CDR3 has 18 residues. Germline V CDR1 and CDR2: SGHTA, FQGNSA. J was trimmed by 1 base and V by 5 bases; bases with no gene match: 15. CDR3 sequence (DNA): TGTGCCAGCAGCCCCCTCGCTGTCCACAGGGGAGGCACAGATACGCAGTATTTT. Protein: CASSPLAVHRGGTDTQYF.

The V gene is TRBV10-3, the J gene TRBJ1-1; D gene ambiguous. The CDR3 runs 13 residues. Trimming stripped 10 bases from V and 0 bases from J, with 12 bases between. CDR1 and CDR2 (germline): ENHRY, SYGVKD. The CDR3 spells CATRGILNTEAFF. CDR3 in DNA: TGTGCCACACGAGGGATCTTGAACACTGAAGCTTTCTTT.

This clone has only one observation. The chain joins TRBV9 to TRBJ2-1; 7 bases agree with TRBD2. V shed 7 bases and J 4 bases; nucleotides not matched to a gene: 2. Germline values: CDR1 SGDLS, CDR2 YYNGEE. The CDR3 spans 12 residues. DNA for the CDR3: TGTGCCAGCCGGGGGGAATACAATGAGCAGTTCTTC. Translating it yields CASRGEYNEQFF.

The chain recombines TRBV27 with TRBJ1-6, with D perhaps TRBD1 (5 bases). The CDR3 has 16 amino acids. Per the germline V gene, CDR1 is MNHEY and CDR2 is SMNVEV (reference sequence). V dropped 2 bases and J dropped 3 bases, with 11 bases sitting between them. The CDR3 loop reads CASSLVGRDYNSPLHF. In DNA, the CDR3 is TGTGCCAGCAGTTTAGTGGGCAGGGACTATAATTCACCCCTCCACTTT.

This clone was counted once. The rearrangement links TRBV10-3 to TRBJ2-3; tentatively, D is TRBD1 (6 bases). The CDR3 runs to 13 residues. Germline CDR1 ENHRY, CDR2 SYGVKD. Trimming took off 2 bases at V and 7 bases at J, with 10 bases between the two ends. The CDR3 DNA follows: TGTGCCATCAGTGAGGGGGGACACTATACGCAGTATTTT. Its protein product is CAISEGGHYTQYF.

V is TRBV4-3 and J is TRBJ2-7; D is perhaps TRBD1 (6 bases). V lost 2 bases, J lost 3 bases, and 17 bases lay in between. CDR1 and CDR2 (germline): LGHNA, YSLEER. The CDR3 covers 16 residues. The CDR3 nucleotides are TGCGCCAGCAGCCAAAGAACCCGGGACAAGGACTACGAGCAGTACTTC. Translated, it gives CASSQRTRDKDYEQYF.

The rearrangement links TRBV5-5 to TRBJ1-1, with a tentative D call TRBD1 (6 bases). Trimming left V 0 bases short and J 3 bases short, with 9 bases between. The V gene's germline CDR1 is SGHKS and CDR2 YYEKEE (reference sequence). This CDR3 is built from 14 residues. The chain's CDR3 is CASSLGPGDTEAFF. CDR3 in DNA: TGTGCCAGCAGCTTGGGGCCAGGGGACACTGAAGCTTTCTTT.

The chain employs TRBV7-2 and TRBJ2-7; no definite D call. The V end lost 5 bases, the J end lost 2 bases, and 7 bases lay between the germline ends. Per the germline V gene, CDR1 is SGHTA and CDR2 is FQGNSA. The CDR3 consists of 12 residues. This CDR3 reads CASSPPAYEQYF. The CDR3 DNA reads TGTGCCAGCAGCCCCCCCGCCTACGAGCAGTACTTC.

The V call is TRBV7-3, the J call TRBJ2-5, with D unclear. V lost 5 bases to trimming and J lost 5 bases, with 15 bases between them. The CDR3 has 14 amino acids. Germline V gives CDR1 SGHTA, CDR2 FQGTGA. CDR3 bases: TGTGCCAGCAGCCCCAGTTTAGGAGCGGAGACCCAGTACTTC. The encoded protein is CASSPSLGAETQYF.

Here the CDR3 reads CASSSAGGPDTQYF. The DNA of the CDR3 is TGTGCCAGCAGCTCCGCGGGGGGGCCCGATACGCAGTATTTT. The J gene is TRBJ2-3, the V gene TRBV7-3; 9 bases match TRBD2. V shed 4 bases, J shed 6 bases, and the junction held 5 bases outside the gene matches. The CDR3 sequence is 14 residues long. Germline lookup yields CDR1 SGHTA and CDR2 FQGTGA.

The chain links TRBV9 to TRBJ2-1, with 7 nucleotides matching TRBD2. This CDR3 has 16 residues. Germline V gives CDR1 SGDLS, CDR2 YYNGEE. With 3 bases clipped from V and 8 bases from J, the junction kept 14 bases outside the gene matches. DNA of the CDR3: TGTGCCAGCAGCGCCGGGACTACCGGCTCTGGGGATGAGCAGTTCTTC. This encodes CASSAGTTGSGDEQFF.

V usage is TRBV5-1 and J usage is TRBJ2-1, with TRBD2 identical over 8 bases. This CDR3 is built from 15 residues. After removal of 2 bases from V and 2 bases from J, the junction contained 3 bases not matched to a gene. CDR1 and CDR2 (germline): SGHRS, YFSETQ. The CDR3 DNA reads as TGCGCCAGCAGCTTTGACGGGGGGGCCTACAATGAGCAGTTCTTC. This translates into CASSFDGGAYNEQFF.

The table lists this clone with a few counts. The chain links TRBV28 to TRBJ1-1; D is unclear. V was trimmed by 5 bases and J by 1 base, leaving 14 bases between them. Germline CDR1 reads MDHEN; CDR2 reads SYDVKM. CDR3 length: 15 residues. CDR3 protein: CASSRGPYSNTEAFF. CDR3 sequence (DNA): TGTGCCAGCAGTCGCGGGCCGTACTCGAACACTGAAGCTTTCTTT.

The chain joins TRBV27 to TRBJ2-5; TRBD2 matches at 8 bases. The CDR3 has 15 residues. Germline V gene sequence: CDR1 MNHEY, CDR2 SMNVEV (reference sequence). The J segment lost 5 bases and the V segment lost 0 bases, leaving 5 bases of the junction unmatched. DNA of the CDR3: TGTGCCAGCAGTTTATCTCCGTCTAGCGGGGAGACCCAGTACTTC. Amino acids: CASSLSPSSGETQYF.

The chain couples TRBV7-6 to TRBJ2-5; no firm D call. The DNA end is more similar to TRBJ2-7, so the J call may be wrong. CDR3 length: 14 amino acids. CDR1 and CDR2 (germline): SGHVS, FNYEAQ. CDR3 region: CASSLAPSSYEQYF. The CDR3 DNA reads TGTGCCAGCAGCTTAGCCCCTAGCTCCTACGAGCAGTACTTC.

This CDR3 reads CASSPASSGKNIQYF. In nucleotides, the CDR3 is TGTGCCAGCAGCCCCGCATCCTCGGGTAAAAACATTCAGTACTTC. J is TRBJ2-4 and V is TRBV7-9; D uncertain. CDR3 length: 15 amino acids. The germline CDR1 and CDR2 sequences are SEHNR and FQNEAQ (reference sequence). The V end was cut by 5 bases, the J end by 4 bases, with 15 bases between.

This clone occurred once. V usage is TRBV5-6 and J usage is TRBJ2-1; D ambiguous. Trimming took off 4 bases at V and 7 bases at J, with 6 bases between the two ends. The CDR3 consists of 11 residues. CDR1 is SGHDT, CDR2 YYEEEE, per germline. The CDR3 reads CASSLLNEQFF. The CDR3 bases are TGTGCCAGCAGCCTCCTTAATGAGCAGTTCTTC.

This clone turned up a few times. J is TRBJ2-5 and V is TRBV4-3; TRBD2 might be the D (7 bases). V lost 4 bases and J 5 bases, leaving 17 bases between the germline ends. Looked up from germline, CDR1 is LGHNA and CDR2 is YSLEER. The CDR3 has 15 amino acids. CDR3 residues: CASSPERGGFETQYF. For the CDR3, the DNA is TGCGCCAGCAGCCCTGAGAGGGGGGGCTTCGAGACCCAGTACTTC.

The chain uses TRBV29-1 and TRBJ2-7; D is undetermined. The V gene's germline CDR1 is SQVTM and CDR2 ANQGSEA. CDR3 length: 13 residues. Trimming stripped 6 bases from V and 3 bases from J, with 15 bases between. CDR3 residues: CSVLKSNNYEQYF. The CDR3 coding sequence is TGCAGCGTATTAAAAAGCAATAACTACGAGCAGTACTTC.

About this clone itself: Other DNA variants within this sample encode the same CDR3. V gene TRBV18 combines with J gene TRBJ2-1, with 10 bases that match TRBD2. Germline loops: CDR1 KGHSH, CDR2 LQKENI. This CDR3 contains 16 residues. V dropped 0 bases and J dropped 2; count of bases not matched to a gene: 1. The CDR3 DNA is TGTGCCAGCTCACCACCCCTAGCGGGGGCCTACAATGAGCAGTTCTTC. Translated: CASSPPLAGAYNEQFF. The whole variable domain, remainder taken from reference TRBV18 and TRBJ2-1, is NAGVMQNPRHLVRRRGQEARLRCSPMKGHSHVYWYRQLPEEGLKFMVYLQKENIIDESGMPKERFSAEFPKEGPSILRIQQVVRGDSAAYFCASSPPLAGAYNEQFFGPGTRLTVL.

The chain joins TRBV5-4 to TRBJ2-4; 7 nucleotides line up with TRBD2. Unmatched junction bases numbered 9, after V lost 4 bases and J lost 14 bases. Germline-derived CDR1 and CDR2 are SGHNT and YYREEE (reference sequence). The CDR3 consists of 12 residues. CDR3 in amino acids: CASSPPQGGKYF. The CDR3 DNA follows: TGTGCCAGCAGCCCCCCCCAGGGAGGGAAGTACTTC.

The J gene is TRBJ2-1, the V gene TRBV7-9; D ambiguous. Germline V gene lookup returns CDR1 SEHNR and CDR2 FQNEAQ (reference sequence). V was trimmed by 1 base and J by 7 bases, leaving 5 bases between them. The CDR3 extends over 12 amino acids. CDR3 in amino acids: CASSLVRNEQFF. DNA for the CDR3: TGTGCCAGCAGCTTAGTCAGGAATGAGCAGTTCTTC.

The chain recombines TRBV19 with TRBJ2-7, with 7 bases matching TRBD2. The CDR3 has 14 residues. With V trimmed by 5 bases and J by 4 bases, 8 bases remained unmatched. Germline CDR1 reads LNHDA; CDR2 reads SQIVND (reference sequence). The CDR3 region has the DNA TGTGCCAGTAGTGGGGCTGGGGGGGTGTACGAGCAGTACTTC. As protein: CASSGAGGVYEQYF.

This chain joins TRBV5-5 and TRBJ2-7; 8 nucleotides line up with TRBD1. V shed 4 bases and J 3 bases; nucleotides not matched to a gene: 3. The length of the CDR3 is 13 residues. The germline V gene encodes CDR1 SGHKS and CDR2 YYEKEE (reference sequence). The CDR3 DNA reads TGTGCCAGCAGCAGGGGACAGGACTACGAGCAGTACTTC. Translated: CASSRGQDYEQYF.

This chain connects TRBV6-1 to TRBJ2-7, with D unclear. The CDR3 contains 14 residues. Germline CDR1 and CDR2: MNHNS and SASEGT. V was cut by 5 bases and J by 3 bases, with 14 bases left in between. DNA of the CDR3: TGTGCCAGCAGTACATCGTCAACAAACTACGAGCAGTACTTC. This encodes CASSTSSTNYEQYF.

This chain links TRBV4-2 with TRBJ2-5; D is unresolved. Trimming cost V 0 bases and J 5 bases, with 4 bases left between them. The CDR3 has 12 residues. Germline loops: CDR1 LGHNA, CDR2 YNFKEQ. The CDR3 loop is CASSQDRETQYF. The DNA for the CDR3 is TGTGCCAGCAGCCAAGATCGGGAGACCCAGTACTTC.

The chain joins TRBV7-2 to TRBJ1-1; 9 nucleotides match TRBD1. CDR3 size: 16 residues. V trimming: 5 bases; J trimming: 5 bases; junction bases outside the gene matches: 12. Germline-derived CDR1 and CDR2 are SGHTA and FQGNSA. Here the CDR3 reads CASSPDGGQGKTEAFF. DNA for the CDR3: TGTGCCAGCAGCCCGGACGGGGGACAGGGAAAAACTGAAGCTTTCTTT.